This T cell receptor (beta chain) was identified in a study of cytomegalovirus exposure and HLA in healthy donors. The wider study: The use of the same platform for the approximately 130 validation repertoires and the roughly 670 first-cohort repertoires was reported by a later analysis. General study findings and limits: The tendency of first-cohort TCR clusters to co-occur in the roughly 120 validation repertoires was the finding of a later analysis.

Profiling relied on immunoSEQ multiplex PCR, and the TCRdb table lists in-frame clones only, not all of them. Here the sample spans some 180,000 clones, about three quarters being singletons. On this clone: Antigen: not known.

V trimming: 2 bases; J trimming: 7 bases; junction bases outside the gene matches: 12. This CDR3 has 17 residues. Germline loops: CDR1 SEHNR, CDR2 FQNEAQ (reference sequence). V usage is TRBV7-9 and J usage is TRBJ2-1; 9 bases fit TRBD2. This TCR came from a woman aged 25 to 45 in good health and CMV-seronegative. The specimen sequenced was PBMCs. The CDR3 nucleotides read TGTGCCAGCAGCTTACGGTCGGCTGGGACTAGCCGGAATGAGCAGTTCTTC. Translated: CASSLRSAGTSRNEQFF.